The following is a T cell receptor (beta chain) sequence with its context. Sequencing used immunoSEQ multiplex PCR; TCRdb keeps in-frame clones, though not all of them. The sample has around 250,000 clones; about 89% are singletons. Trimming took off 3 bases at V and 11 bases at J, with 8 bases between the two ends. Germline CDR1 reads SGHVS; CDR2 reads FQNEAQ. The CDR3 consists of 12 residues. This sample was included in a study of blood T cell repertoires in COVID-19. The study recruited people aged roughly 18 to 95 years across more than 20 US areas. Participants had their cohort set by participant-reported clinical history.

The sample consisted of PBMCs or T cells enriched from blood (not recorded which). The chain employs TRBV7-8 and TRBJ1-6; D gene ambiguous. This clonotype was sampled from a human donor in a cohort exposed to, infected with or recovered from COVID-19 (not recorded which). The donor label of this sample is uncertain. The CDR3 reads CASSLPTAPLHF. CDR3 bases: TGTGCCAGCAGCTTGCCCACTGCACCCCTCCACTTT.